The 21 T cell receptor beta chains listed next were all sequenced from one sample in a study of T cell clonotyping in hematopoietic cell transplantation (dated by TCRdb to about 2021). The time point label for this specimen denotes: 30 days after allo-HCT. The protocol used for the library was the immunoSEQ multiplex PCR assay. TCRdb obtained this table from immuneACCESS and retained in-frame rearrangements with V and J assigned. These tables miss some clones; where compared with another copy, unresolved V genes account for less than half of the shortfall, and the remainder is unexplained. This sample has around 7,000 clones in its table, and 98% of those were observed once. Roughly 0.64% of the sample goes to the ten largest clones. The material sequenced was PBMCs, taken 30 days after allogeneic stem cell transplant. These receptors were collected from a male patient aged 55-69 years who had an allogeneic stem cell transplant from a related donor, so the T cells may come from the graft donor. Some clones in this sample may be carry-over from other donors' samples.

This clone has a single count. The chain combines TRBV6-7 with TRBJ2-1; TRBD2 agrees at 8 bases. TRBV6-7 is an open reading frame, and its role is uncertain. The CDR3 consists of 15 residues. V lost 7 bases to trimming and J lost 10 bases; unmatched junction nucleotides: 15. CDR3 protein: CASIRRWRGAGEQFF. Written as DNA, the CDR3 is TGTGCCAGCATCAGAAGGTGGCGGGGGGCAGGCGAGCAGTTCTTC.

V usage is TRBV5-5 and J usage is TRBJ1-1; no clear D gene. Trimming shortened V by 0 bases and J by 11 bases, and 14 bases separated the two germline ends. This CDR3 region has 13 residues. Germline V lookup: CDR1 SGHKS, CDR2 YYEKEE (reference sequence). The CDR3 DNA follows: TGTGCCAGCAGCTTGGGTGCCGAGCGAGGGGCTTTCTTT. Protein product: CASSLGAERGAFF.

V gene TRBV30 combines with J gene TRBJ1-3; D perhaps matches TRBD1 (6 bases). Trimming pared 4 bases from V and 2 bases from J, leaving 12 bases between. Germline V lookup: CDR1 GTSNPN, CDR2 SVGIG (reference sequence). The CDR3 runs to 14 residues. CDR3 DNA sequence: TGTGCCTGGATGGAGGGGGGAGCTGGAAACACCATATATTTT. As protein: CAWMEGGAGNTIYF.

The chain links TRBV11-3 to TRBJ1-3; D is unresolved. In germline, CDR1 is SGHNT, CDR2 YENEEA. This CDR3 has 17 amino acids. V lost 1 base, J lost 0 bases, and 13 bases lay in between. Written as DNA, the CDR3 is TGTGCCAGCAGCTTAGGTTTCGACGGGAACTCTGGAAACACCATATATTTT. Protein sequence: CASSLGFDGNSGNTIYF. Complete variable domain (other parts from reference TRBV11-3 and TRBJ1-3): EAGVVQSPRYKIIEKKQPVAFWCNPISGHNTLYWYLQNLGQGPELLIRYENEEAVDDSQLPKDRFSAERLKGVDSTLKIQPAELGDSAVYLCASSLGFDGNSGNTIYFGEGSWLTVV.

V and J are TRBV6-1 and TRBJ1-5; no reliable D call. CDR3 length equals 14 residues. Germline V lookup: CDR1 MNHNS, CDR2 SASEGT. V was trimmed by 1 base and J by 4 bases, leaving 8 bases between them. CDR3 sequence (DNA): TGTGCCAGCAGTGAAGGGCAATCGAATCAGCCCCAGCATTTT. Protein product: CASSEGQSNQPQHF.

The chain links TRBV9 to TRBJ1-1, with 8 bases aligning to TRBD1. V trimming: 4 bases; J trimming: 5 bases; junction bases outside the gene matches: 7. The CDR3 loop spans 14 amino acids. The germline V gene encodes CDR1 SGDLS and CDR2 YYNGEE. The CDR3 here is CASSPAGQGTEAFF. In nucleotides, the CDR3 is TGTGCCAGCAGCCCCGCCGGACAGGGTACTGAAGCTTTCTTT.

This clone was seen just once. This chain links TRBV29-1 with TRBJ2-7; D unresolved. This CDR3 is built from 12 residues. Germline V gene lookup returns CDR1 SQVTM and CDR2 ANQGSEA. V was trimmed by 6 bases and J by 2 bases, leaving 11 bases between them. The CDR3 loop reads CSVKDGPYEQYF. CDR3 nucleotide sequence: TGCAGCGTGAAGGACGGGCCCTACGAGCAGTACTTC.

Written as DNA, the CDR3 is TGTGCCAGCAGAAACAGCGGGGTTGGGGAGCAGTACTTC. Protein product: CASRNSGVGEQYF. The rearrangement links TRBV7-2 to TRBJ2-7; 7 nucleotides match TRBD2. After removal of 6 bases from V and 7 bases from J, the junction contained 9 bases not matched to a gene. The germline V gene has CDR1 SGHTA and CDR2 FQGNSA. The CDR3 runs 13 residues.

The chain employs TRBV6-5 and TRBJ2-7; TRBD2 aligns across 9 bases. Germline values: CDR1 MNHEY, CDR2 SVGAGI. The CDR3 is 14 amino acids. Losses at the gene ends were 0 bases for V and 3 bases for J; bases not matched to a gene: 0. CDR3 nucleotides: TGTGCCAGCAGTTACTCTAGCGGGAGCTACGAGCAGTACTTC. It encodes CASSYSSGSYEQYF.

The V gene is TRBV28, the J gene TRBJ1-5, with D tentatively TRBD1 (5 bases). Germline CDR1 reads MDHEN; CDR2 reads SYDVKM. The CDR3 has 12 residues. Trimming removed 7 bases at V and 2 bases at J, with 6 bases between. The CDR3 bases are TGTGCCAGCATCAGGGGCAATCAGCCCCAGCATTTT. Translated, it gives CASIRGNQPQHF.

The J gene is TRBJ1-2, the V gene TRBV14; 7 bases line up with TRBD1. Trimming removed 2 bases from V and 4 bases from J; junction bases left unmatched: 4. Germline V gene data show CDR1 as SGHDN and CDR2 as FVKESK. The CDR3 has 14 amino acids. The CDR3 coding sequence is TGTGCCAGCAGCCAACTGACAGGGATCTATGGCTACACCTTC. Translated: CASSQLTGIYGYTF.

The V gene is TRBV7-3, the J gene TRBJ1-1; no clear D. Germline values: CDR1 SGHTA, CDR2 FQGTGA. Deletions cut 5 bases from V and 3 bases from J, with 10 bases between. The CDR3 has 13 amino acids. CDR3 nucleotide sequence: TGTGCCAGCAGCAATCAGGCACACACTGAAGCTTTCTTT. It translates to CASSNQAHTEAFF.

This chain uses TRBV6-6 with TRBJ2-7; the match to TRBD2 covers 7 bases. This CDR3 is 13 amino acids long. Germline values: CDR1 MNHNY, CDR2 SVGAGI (reference sequence). J lost 4 bases, V lost 7 bases, and 7 bases had no gene match. As DNA, the CDR3 is TGTGCCAGCACCCCGTCTAGCGGATACGAGCAGTACTTC. Its translation is CASTPSSGYEQYF.

The chain carries TRBV7-2 and TRBJ1-2; D gene unclear. V shed 1 base and J shed 5 bases, with 11 bases lying between them. Per the germline V gene, CDR1 is SGHTA and CDR2 is FQGNSA. CDR3 length: 14 residues. The CDR3 bases are TGTGCCAGCAGCTTAGATAGGGAAAGTTATGGCTACACCTTC. As protein: CASSLDRESYGYTF.

The chain recombines TRBV4-3 with TRBJ1-6, with D tentatively TRBD1 (5 bases). The germline gives CDR1 LGHNA, CDR2 YSLEER. V lost 8 bases and J lost 7, with 15 bases in between. CDR3 length: 14 residues. CDR3 nucleotides: TGCGCCAGCCGCCGGGGGAAGTGGAATTCACCCCTCCACTTT. Translation gives CASRRGKWNSPLHF.

The chain couples TRBV19 to TRBJ1-5; tentatively, D is TRBD1 (6 bases). From germline, CDR1 is LNHDA and CDR2 SQIVND (reference sequence). This CDR3 spans 15 amino acids. V was trimmed by 7 bases and J by 0 bases, leaving 13 bases between them. CDR3 coding DNA: TGTGCCAGTAAACAGGGAGACGATAGCAATCAGCCCCAGCATTTT. Amino acids: CASKQGDDSNQPQHF.

The chain links TRBV9 to TRBJ2-7; 9 nucleotides line up with TRBD1. V was clipped by 3 bases and J by 0 bases; unmatched bases: 4. The CDR3 spans 15 residues. Germline V gives CDR1 SGDLS, CDR2 YYNGEE. The CDR3 coding sequence is TGTGCCAGCAGCGCCGGGACAGGGAACTCCTACGAGCAGTACTTC. Its translation: CASSAGTGNSYEQYF.

The DNA for the CDR3 is TGTGCCAGTAGAGGGACAGTCTCCTACAATGAGCAGTTCTTC. Translating gives CASRGTVSYNEQFF. The chain employs TRBV19 and TRBJ2-1; 7 bases map to TRBD1. Trimming took 6 bases from V and 0 from J; bases not matched to a gene: 2. The CDR3 sequence is 14 residues long. Looked up from germline, CDR1 is LNHDA and CDR2 is SQIVND (reference sequence).

The rearrangement links TRBV13 to TRBJ2-3, with 11 nucleotides matching TRBD2. The trim removed 1 base at V and 0 bases at J, leaving 12 bases unmatched. Germline assignment: CDR1 PRHDT and CDR2 FYEKMQ (reference sequence). The CDR3 totals 20 residues. In DNA form, the CDR3 reads TGTGCCAGCAGCTTAGAAGGCAGAGCTAGCGGGGGGACTAGCACAGATACGCAGTATTTT. Residues: CASSLEGRASGGTSTDTQYF.

V gene TRBV2 combines with J gene TRBJ1-2; 7 nucleotides match TRBD1. J gave up 3 bases and V 7 bases, and 11 bases lay outside the gene matches. The CDR3 consists of 15 residues. Germline assignment: CDR1 SNHLY and CDR2 FYNNEI. The CDR3 DNA reads TGTGCCAGCACCGGAGACACAGGGGCGGACTATGGCTACACCTTC. Residues: CASTGDTGADYGYTF. Full variable domain (outside the CDR3, taken from reference TRBV2 and TRBJ1-2): EPEVTQTPSHQVTQMGQEVILRCVPISNHLYFYWYRQILGQKVEFLVSFYNNEISEKSEIFDDQFSVERPDGSNFTLKIRSTKLEDSAMYFCASTGDTGADYGYTFGSGTRLTVV.

The chain employs TRBV2 and TRBJ1-1; no definite D call. Germline-derived CDR1 and CDR2 are SNHLY and FYNNEI. V gave up 4 bases and J gave up 1 base, with 7 bases separating them. This CDR3 spans 13 amino acids. CDR3 protein: CASSVLPNTEAFF. In DNA, the CDR3 is TGTGCCAGCAGTGTACTCCCGAACACTGAAGCTTTCTTT.